This entry describes one TCR beta chain. The antigen remains unidentified. The protocol was immunoSEQ multiplex PCR, while the TCRdb copy is restricted to in-frame clones and leaves out a portion. The sample gives more than 25,000 clones, under 90% of which show up once; 2% to 2.5% is in the top ten. This entry belongs to a study of Tregs in tolerant kidney transplant recipients. Study-level background: Recipient cells were told from donor cells by antibody staining.

The sequence derives from a human donor in good health. The sequencing input was Tregs from blood cultured with allogeneic cells.

The CDR3 nucleotides are TGTGCCAGCAGCCTGACGGGACAGGTGGTTCACCCAGCTTTCTTT. Its protein product is CASSLTGQVVHPAFF. The rearrangement uses TRBV11-1 and TRBJ1-1; 8 bases line up with TRBD1. V lost 5 bases, J lost 10 bases, and 15 bases stayed unmatched. Per germline, CDR1 SGHAT and CDR2 FQDESV (reference sequence). The CDR3 consists of 15 residues. The full variable domain, in which reference TRBV11-1 and TRBJ1-1 provide the parts outside the CDR3, is EAEVAQSPRYKITEKSQAVAFWCDPISGHATLYWYRQILGQGPELLVQFQDESVVDDSQLPKDRFSAERLKGVDSTLKIQPAELGDSAMYLCASSLTGQVVHPAFFGQGTRLTVV.